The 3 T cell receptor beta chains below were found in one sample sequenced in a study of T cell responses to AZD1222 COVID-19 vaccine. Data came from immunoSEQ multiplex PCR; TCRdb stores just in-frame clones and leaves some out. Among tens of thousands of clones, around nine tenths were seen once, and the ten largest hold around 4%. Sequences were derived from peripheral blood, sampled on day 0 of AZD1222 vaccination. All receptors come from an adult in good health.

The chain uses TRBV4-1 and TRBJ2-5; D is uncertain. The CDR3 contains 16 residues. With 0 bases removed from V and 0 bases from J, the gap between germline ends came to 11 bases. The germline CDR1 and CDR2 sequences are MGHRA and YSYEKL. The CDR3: CASSQEGRPYQETQYF. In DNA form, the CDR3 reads TGCGCCAGCAGCCAAGAGGGCCGACCGTACCAAGAGACCCAGTACTTC.

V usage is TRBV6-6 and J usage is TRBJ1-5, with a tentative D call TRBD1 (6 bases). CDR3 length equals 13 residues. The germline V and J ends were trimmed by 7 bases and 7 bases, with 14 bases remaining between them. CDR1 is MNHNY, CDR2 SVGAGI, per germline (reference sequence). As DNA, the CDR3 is TGTGCCAGCACCCAACAGGGTAACCAGCCCCAGCATTTT. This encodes CASTQQGNQPQHF.

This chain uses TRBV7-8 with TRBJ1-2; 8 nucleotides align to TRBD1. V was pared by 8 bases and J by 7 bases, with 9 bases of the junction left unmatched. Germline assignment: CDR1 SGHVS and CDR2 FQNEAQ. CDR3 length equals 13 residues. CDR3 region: CASGNGQGGGYTF. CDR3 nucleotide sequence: TGTGCCAGCGGCAACGGACAGGGCGGTGGCTACACCTTC. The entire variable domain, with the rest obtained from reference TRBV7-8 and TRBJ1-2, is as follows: GAGVSQSPRYKVAKRGQDVALRCDPISGHVSLFWYQQALGQGPEFLTYFQNEAQLDKSGLPSDRFFAERPEGSVSTLKIQRTQQEDSAVYLCASGNGQGGGYTFGSGTRLTVV.